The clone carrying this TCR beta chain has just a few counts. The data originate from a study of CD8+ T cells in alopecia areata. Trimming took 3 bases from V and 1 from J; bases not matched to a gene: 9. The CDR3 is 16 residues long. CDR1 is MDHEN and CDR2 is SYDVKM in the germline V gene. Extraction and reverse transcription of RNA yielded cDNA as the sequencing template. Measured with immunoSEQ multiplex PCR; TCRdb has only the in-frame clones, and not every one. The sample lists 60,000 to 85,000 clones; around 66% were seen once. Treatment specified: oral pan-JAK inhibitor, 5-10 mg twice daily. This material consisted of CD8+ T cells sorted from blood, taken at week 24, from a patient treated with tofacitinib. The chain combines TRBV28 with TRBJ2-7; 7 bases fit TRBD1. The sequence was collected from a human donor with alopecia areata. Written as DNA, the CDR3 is TGTGCCAGCAGTTTCCCCCAGACAGGGATGTCCTACGAGCAGTACTTC. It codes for CASSFPQTGMSYEQYF.